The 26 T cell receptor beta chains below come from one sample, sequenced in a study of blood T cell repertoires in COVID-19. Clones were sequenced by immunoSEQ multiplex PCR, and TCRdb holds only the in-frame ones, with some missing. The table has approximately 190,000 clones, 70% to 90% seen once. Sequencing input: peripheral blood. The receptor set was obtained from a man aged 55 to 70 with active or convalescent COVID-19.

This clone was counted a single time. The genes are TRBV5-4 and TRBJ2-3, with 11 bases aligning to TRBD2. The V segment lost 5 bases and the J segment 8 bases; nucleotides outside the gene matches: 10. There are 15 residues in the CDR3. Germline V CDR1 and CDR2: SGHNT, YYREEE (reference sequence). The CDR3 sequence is CASRLSGGAPGTQYF. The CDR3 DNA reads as TGTGCCAGCAGACTTAGCGGGGGGGCCCCCGGTACGCAGTATTTT.

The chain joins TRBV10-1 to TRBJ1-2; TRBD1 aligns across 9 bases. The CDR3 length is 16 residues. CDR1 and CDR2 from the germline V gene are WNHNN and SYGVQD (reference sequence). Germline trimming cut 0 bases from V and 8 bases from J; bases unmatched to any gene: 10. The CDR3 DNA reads TGCGCCAGCAGTGAGTCGACAGGGGGGAATTTGGGAGGCTACACCTTC. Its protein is CASSESTGGNLGGYTF.

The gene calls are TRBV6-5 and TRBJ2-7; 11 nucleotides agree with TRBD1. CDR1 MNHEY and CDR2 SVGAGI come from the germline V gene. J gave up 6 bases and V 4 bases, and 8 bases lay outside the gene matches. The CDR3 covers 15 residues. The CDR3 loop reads CASSSAGTGGSEQYF. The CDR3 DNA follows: TGTGCCAGCAGTTCGGCCGGGACAGGGGGATCCGAGCAGTACTTC.

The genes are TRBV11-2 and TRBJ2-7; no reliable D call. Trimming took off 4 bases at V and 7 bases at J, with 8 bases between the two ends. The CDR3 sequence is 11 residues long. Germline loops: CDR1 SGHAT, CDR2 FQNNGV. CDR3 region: CASSSQLEQYF. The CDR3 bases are TGTGCCAGCAGCTCCCAACTGGAGCAGTACTTC. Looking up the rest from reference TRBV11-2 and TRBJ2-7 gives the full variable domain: EAGVAQSPRYKIIEKRQSVAFWCNPISGHATLYWYQQILGQGPKLLIQFQNNGVVDDSQLPKDRFSAERLKGVDSTLKIQPAKLEDSAVYLCASSSQLEQYFGPGTRLTVT.

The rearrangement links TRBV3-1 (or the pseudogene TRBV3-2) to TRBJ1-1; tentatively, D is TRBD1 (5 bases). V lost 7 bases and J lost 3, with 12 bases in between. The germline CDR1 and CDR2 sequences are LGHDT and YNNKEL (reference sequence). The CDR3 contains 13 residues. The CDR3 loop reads CASTGGVHTEAFF. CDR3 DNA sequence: TGTGCCAGCACCGGGGGGGTCCACACTGAAGCTTTCTTT.

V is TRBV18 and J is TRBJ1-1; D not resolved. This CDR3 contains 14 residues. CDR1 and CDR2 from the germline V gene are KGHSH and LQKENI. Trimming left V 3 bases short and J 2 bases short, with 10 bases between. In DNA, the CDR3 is TGTGCCAGCTCACCGGTTTCAGTCAACACTGAAGCTTTCTTT. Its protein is CASSPVSVNTEAFF.

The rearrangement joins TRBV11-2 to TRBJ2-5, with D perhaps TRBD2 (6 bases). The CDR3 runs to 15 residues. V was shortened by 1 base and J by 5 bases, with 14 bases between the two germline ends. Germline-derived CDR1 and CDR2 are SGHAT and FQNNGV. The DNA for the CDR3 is TGTGCCAGCAGCTTAGTCGGGGGATGGTTGGAGACCCAGTACTTC. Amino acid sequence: CASSLVGGWLETQYF.

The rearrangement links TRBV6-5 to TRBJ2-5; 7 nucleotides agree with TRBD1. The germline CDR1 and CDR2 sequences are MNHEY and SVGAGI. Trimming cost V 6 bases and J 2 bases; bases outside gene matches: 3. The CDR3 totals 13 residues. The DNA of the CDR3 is TGTGCCAGCAGGGGACAGAAACAAGAGACCCAGTACTTC. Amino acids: CASRGQKQETQYF.

The CDR3 nucleotides read TGCGCCAGCAGTGATACCGACAGGGGGAAGAATTCACCCCTCCACTTT. This codes for CASSDTDRGKNSPLHF. The J gene is TRBJ1-6, the V gene TRBV10-1; TRBD1 agrees at 9 bases. This CDR3 is built from 16 residues. Germline CDR1 WNHNN, CDR2 SYGVQD (reference sequence). V dropped 3 bases and J dropped 7; count of bases not matched to a gene: 7.

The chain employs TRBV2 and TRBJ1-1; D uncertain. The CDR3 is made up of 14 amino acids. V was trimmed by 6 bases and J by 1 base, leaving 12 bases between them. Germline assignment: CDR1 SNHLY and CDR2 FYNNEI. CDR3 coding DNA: TGTGCCAGCAGACTGGGGAGGGAGAACACTGAAGCTTTCTTT. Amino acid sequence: CASRLGRENTEAFF.

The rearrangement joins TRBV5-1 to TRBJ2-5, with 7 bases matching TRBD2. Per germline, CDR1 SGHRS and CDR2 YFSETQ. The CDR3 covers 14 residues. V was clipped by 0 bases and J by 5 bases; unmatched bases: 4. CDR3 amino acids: CASSLAKGGETQYF. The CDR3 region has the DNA TGCGCCAGCAGCTTGGCGAAGGGAGGGGAGACCCAGTACTTC.

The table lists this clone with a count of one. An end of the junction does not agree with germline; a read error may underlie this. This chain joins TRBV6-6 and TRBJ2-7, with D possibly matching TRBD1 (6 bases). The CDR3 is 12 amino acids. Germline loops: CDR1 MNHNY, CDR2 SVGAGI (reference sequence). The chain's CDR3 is CASSYGPGHLVF. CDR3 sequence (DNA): TGTGCCAGCAGTTACGGACCGGGACACCTCGTCTTC.

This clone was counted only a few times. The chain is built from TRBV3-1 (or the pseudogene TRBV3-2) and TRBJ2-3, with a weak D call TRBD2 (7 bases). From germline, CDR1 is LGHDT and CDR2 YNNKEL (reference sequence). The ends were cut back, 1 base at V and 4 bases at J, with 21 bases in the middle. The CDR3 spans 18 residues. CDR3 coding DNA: TGTGCCAGCAGCCAAGGAAGTAGGGGGGGCGGAAGGGCAGATACGCAGTATTTT. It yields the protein CASSQGSRGGGRADTQYF.

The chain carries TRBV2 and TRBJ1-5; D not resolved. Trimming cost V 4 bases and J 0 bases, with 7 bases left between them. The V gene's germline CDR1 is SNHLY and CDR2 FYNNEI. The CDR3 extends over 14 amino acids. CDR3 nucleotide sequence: TGTGCCAGCAGTGCGGGGTATAGCAATCAGCCCCAGCATTTT. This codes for CASSAGYSNQPQHF.

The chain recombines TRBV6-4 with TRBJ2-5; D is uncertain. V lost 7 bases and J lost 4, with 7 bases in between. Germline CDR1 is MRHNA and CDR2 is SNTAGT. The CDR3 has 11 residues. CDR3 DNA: TGTGCCAGCACGCGTTTAGAGACCCAGTACTTC. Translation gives CASTRLETQYF.

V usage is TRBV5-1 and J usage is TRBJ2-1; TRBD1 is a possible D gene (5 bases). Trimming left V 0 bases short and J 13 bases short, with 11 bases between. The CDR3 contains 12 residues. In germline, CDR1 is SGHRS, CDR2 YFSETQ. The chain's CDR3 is CASSLDDRSQFF. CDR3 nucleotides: TGCGCCAGCAGCTTGGACGACAGATCACAGTTCTTC.

The CDR3 protein is CASSLRGTDTQYF. The DNA for the CDR3 is TGTGCCAGCAGCTTGCGGGGAACAGATACGCAGTATTTT. The chain links TRBV5-4 to TRBJ2-3; a possible D gene is TRBD2 (5 bases). Deletions cut 1 base from V and 3 bases from J, with 6 bases between. The CDR3 consists of 13 residues. CDR1 SGHNT and CDR2 YYREEE come from the germline V gene (reference sequence).

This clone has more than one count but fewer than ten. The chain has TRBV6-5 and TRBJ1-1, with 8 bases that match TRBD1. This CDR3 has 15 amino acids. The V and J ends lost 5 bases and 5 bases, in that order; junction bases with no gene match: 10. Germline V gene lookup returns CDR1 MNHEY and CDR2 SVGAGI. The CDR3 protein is CASSHTTGARTEAFF. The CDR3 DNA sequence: TGTGCCAGCAGTCATACGACAGGGGCCCGGACTGAAGCTTTCTTT.

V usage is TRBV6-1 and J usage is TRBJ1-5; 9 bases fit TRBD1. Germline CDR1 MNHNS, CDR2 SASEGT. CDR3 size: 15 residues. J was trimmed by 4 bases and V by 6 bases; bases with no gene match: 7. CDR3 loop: CASRLGDRENQPQHF. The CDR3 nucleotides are TGTGCCAGCAGGCTAGGGGACAGGGAAAATCAGCCCCAGCATTTT.

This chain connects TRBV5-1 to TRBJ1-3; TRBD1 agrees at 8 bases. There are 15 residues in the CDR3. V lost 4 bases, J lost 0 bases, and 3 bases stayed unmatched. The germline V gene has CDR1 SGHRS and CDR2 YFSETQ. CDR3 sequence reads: CASSVGTGSGNTIYF. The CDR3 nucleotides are TGCGCCAGCAGCGTCGGGACAGGCTCTGGAAACACCATATATTTT.

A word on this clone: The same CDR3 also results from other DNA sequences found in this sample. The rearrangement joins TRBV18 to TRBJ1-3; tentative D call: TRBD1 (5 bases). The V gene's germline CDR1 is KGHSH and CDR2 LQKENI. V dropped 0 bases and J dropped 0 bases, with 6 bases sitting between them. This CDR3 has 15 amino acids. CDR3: CASSPPGLSGNTIYF. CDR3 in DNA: TGTGCCAGCTCACCACCGGGGCTCTCTGGAAACACCATATATTTT.

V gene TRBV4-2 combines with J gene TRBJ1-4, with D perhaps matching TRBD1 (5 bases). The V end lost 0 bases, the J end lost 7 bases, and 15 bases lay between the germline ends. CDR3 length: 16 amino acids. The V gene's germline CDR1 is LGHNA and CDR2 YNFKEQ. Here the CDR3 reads CASSQDYPGLGEKLFF. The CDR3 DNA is TGTGCCAGCAGCCAAGATTATCCAGGGCTCGGTGAAAAACTGTTTTTT.

CDR3 loop: CASSTGGYEQYF. CDR3 DNA sequence: TGTGCCAGCAGTACAGGGGGCTACGAGCAGTACTTC. This chain joins TRBV12-3 or TRBV12-4 and TRBJ2-7; 8 bases are a match to TRBD1. The V and J ends lost 5 bases and 3 bases, in that order; junction bases with no gene match: 0. The CDR3 sequence is 12 residues long.

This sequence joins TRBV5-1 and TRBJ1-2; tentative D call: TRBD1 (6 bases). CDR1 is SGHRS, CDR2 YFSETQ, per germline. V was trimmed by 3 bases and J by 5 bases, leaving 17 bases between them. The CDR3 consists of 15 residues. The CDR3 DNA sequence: TGCGCCAGCAGCTCCCTCGGGGACACTTCATATGGCTACACCTTC. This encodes CASSSLGDTSYGYTF. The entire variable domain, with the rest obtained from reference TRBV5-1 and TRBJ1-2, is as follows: KAGVTQTPRYLIKTRGQQVTLSCSPISGHRSVSWYQQTPGQGLQFLFEYFSETQRNKGNFPGRFSGRQFSNSRSEMNVSTLELGDSALYLCASSSLGDTSYGYTFGSGTRLTVV.

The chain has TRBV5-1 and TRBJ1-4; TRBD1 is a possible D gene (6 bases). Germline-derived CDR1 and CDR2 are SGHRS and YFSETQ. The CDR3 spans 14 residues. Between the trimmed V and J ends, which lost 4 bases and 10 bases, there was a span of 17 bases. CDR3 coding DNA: TGCGCCAGCAGCCTGAAGCCACAGGGTACAAAACTGTTTTTT. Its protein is CASSLKPQGTKLFF.

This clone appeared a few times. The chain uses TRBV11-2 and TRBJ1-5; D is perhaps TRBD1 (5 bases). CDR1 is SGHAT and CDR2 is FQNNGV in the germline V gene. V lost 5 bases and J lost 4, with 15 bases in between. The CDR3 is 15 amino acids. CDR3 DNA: TGTGCCAGCAGCATCGGACATTATGCGAATCAGCCCCAGCATTTT. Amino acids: CASSIGHYANQPQHF.